A single sample gave rise to the 18 T cell receptor beta chains below, sequenced in a study of radiotherapy plus CTLA-4 blockade in lung cancer. Assay used: immunoSEQ multiplex PCR; TCRdb lists only in-frame clones, some missing. The sample lists fewer than 75,000 clones, around 86% seen once, with 35% to 50% in the top ten. Sample: peripheral blood, taken from a patient treated with radiotherapy plus ipilimumab. These receptor sequences come from a human donor with non-small cell lung cancer that progressed on radiotherapy plus ipilimumab.

The V and J genes are TRBV5-4 and TRBJ2-7; D possibly corresponds to TRBD2 (6 bases). The CDR3 has 16 amino acids. Trimming removed 4 bases at V and 7 bases at J, with 24 bases between. The germline gives CDR1 SGHNT, CDR2 YYREEE (reference sequence). The CDR3 bases are TGTGCCAGCAGCCAGGGCGGTAGGGGCGGGACCGGAGAGCAGTACGTC. It encodes CASSQGGRGGTGEQYV.

The chain combines TRBV5-1 with TRBJ1-2; D not certain. With 0 bases removed from V and 4 bases from J, the gap between germline ends came to 10 bases. Germline V gives CDR1 SGHRS, CDR2 YFSETQ. The CDR3 has 14 amino acids. The CDR3 protein is CASSLERTLYGYTF. CDR3 in DNA: TGCGCCAGCAGCTTGGAACGGACCCTCTATGGCTACACCTTC.

The chain employs TRBV30 and TRBJ1-1; no definite D call. This CDR3 is 13 amino acids long. Germline values: CDR1 GTSNPN, CDR2 SVGIG (reference sequence). Trimming shortened V by 3 bases and J by 1 base, and 9 bases separated the two germline ends. CDR3 in amino acids: CAWSATRNTEAFF. In DNA, the CDR3 is TGTGCCTGGAGCGCCACTCGGAACACTGAAGCTTTCTTT.

This clone has a single count. The chain has TRBV2 and TRBJ2-1; the match to TRBD1 covers 9 bases. CDR3 length: 13 residues. V lost 8 bases, J lost 8 bases, and 7 bases stayed unmatched. Germline loops: CDR1 SNHLY, CDR2 FYNNEI. The CDR3 bases are TGTGCCAGCCAGGGACAGGGTAGGGATGAGCAGTTCTTC. Amino acids: CASQGQGRDEQFF.

This clone was seen only once. The gene calls are TRBV7-6 and TRBJ2-1, with 9 positions matching TRBD1. V lost 1 base and J lost 4; bases outside the gene matches: 5. The length of the CDR3 is 16 residues. Germline values: CDR1 SGHVS, CDR2 FNYEAQ. CDR3 nucleotide sequence: TGTGCCAGCAGCTTAGTACCGGGACAGGGTTACAATGAGCAGTTCTTC. As protein: CASSLVPGQGYNEQFF.

This chain uses TRBV25-1 with TRBJ1-2; possibly TRBD1 for D (5 bases). This CDR3 has 13 residues. Germline CDR1 is MGHDK and CDR2 is SYGVNS. The CDR3 DNA follows: TGTGCATCTCGCCGGGACGGAGACTATGGCTACACCTTC. Its translation is CASRRDGDYGYTF.

V is TRBV18 and J is TRBJ2-3; D is undetermined. Trimming took 3 bases from V and 0 from J, leaving 10 bases between them. The germline gives CDR1 KGHSH, CDR2 LQKENI. The CDR3 is 15 amino acids. Here the CDR3 DNA reads TGTGCCAGCTCACCGAGGCCAGTTAGCACAGATACGCAGTATTTT. It translates to CASSPRPVSTDTQYF.

This chain joins TRBV7-9 and TRBJ1-5; no definite D call. The CDR3 is 12 residues long. Germline-derived CDR1 and CDR2 are SEHNR and FQNEAQ (reference sequence). Trimming removed 1 base from V and 6 bases from J, with 4 bases in between. For the CDR3, the DNA is TGTGCCAGCAGCTTAGGCAGTCAGCCCCAGCATTTT. As protein: CASSLGSQPQHF.

The gene calls are TRBV9 and TRBJ1-3; 7 bases agree with TRBD1. Germline V gives CDR1 SGDLS, CDR2 YYNGEE. V was clipped by 3 bases and J by 4 bases; unmatched bases: 4. The CDR3 runs to 14 residues. The CDR3 sequence is CASSAGTAGNTIYF. DNA for the CDR3: TGTGCCAGCAGCGCCGGGACAGCCGGAAACACCATATATTTT.

The gene calls are TRBV19 and TRBJ1-1; unclear D gene. Per germline, CDR1 LNHDA and CDR2 SQIVND (reference sequence). The CDR3 sequence is 13 residues long. V was pared by 6 bases and J by 5 bases, with 13 bases between. The CDR3, as DNA: TGTGCCAGTAGGAGGGCGGGAAAGACTGAAGCTTTCTTT. Translation gives CASRRAGKTEAFF. Complete variable domain (other parts from reference TRBV19 and TRBJ1-1): DGGITQSPKYLFRKEGQNVTLSCEQNLNHDAMYWYRQDPGQGLRLIYYSQIVNDFQKGDIAEGYSVSREKKESFPLTVTSAQKNPTAFYLCASRRAGKTEAFFGQGTRLTVV.

The chain has TRBV11-3 and TRBJ2-3; perhaps D is TRBD1 or TRBD2 (5 bases each). Germline loops: CDR1 SGHNT, CDR2 YENEEA. The CDR3 runs 15 residues. Trimming stripped 1 base from V and 1 base from J, with 9 bases between. This CDR3 reads CASSLAGGGTDTQYF. The CDR3 DNA sequence: TGTGCCAGCAGCTTAGCTGGGGGAGGCACAGATACGCAGTATTTT.

The rearrangement joins TRBV2 to TRBJ2-2; 7 bases line up with TRBD1. Germline V gene data show CDR1 as SNHLY and CDR2 as FYNNEI. CDR3 length: 15 amino acids. V gave up 6 bases and J gave up 6 bases; unmatched junction bases: 10. In DNA, the CDR3 is TGTGCCAGCAGAGAACTTAGGGGGCGGGCCGGGGAGCTGTTTTTT. Translating gives CASRELRGRAGELFF.

The V and J genes are TRBV6-1 and TRBJ1-5, with 7 bases fitting TRBD1. This CDR3 is 15 amino acids long. Trimming at V came to 4 bases and at J to 5 bases, leaving 8 bases not matched to a gene. Germline CDR1 and CDR2: MNHNS and SASEGT. The DNA for the CDR3 is TGTGCCAGCAGTGCTAACCAGGGGGGGGATCAGCCCCAGCATTTT. Encoded protein: CASSANQGGDQPQHF.

The CDR3 DNA reads TGCGCCAGCAGCCCTACCCCGGGTTACAATGAGCAGTTCTTC. This translates into CASSPTPGYNEQFF. The rearrangement uses TRBV4-1 and TRBJ2-1; no clear D gene. Germline values: CDR1 MGHRA, CDR2 YSYEKL. The length of the CDR3 is 14 residues. V was pared by 4 bases and J by 4 bases, with 11 bases between.

In its sample, this clone was seen a few times. The sample carries other DNA sequences with the same CDR3. The J gene is TRBJ1-5, the V gene TRBV27, with 9 nucleotides matching TRBD1. V was clipped by 5 bases and J by 6 bases; unmatched bases: 5. This CDR3 contains 14 residues. Germline V gives CDR1 MNHEY, CDR2 SMNVEV (reference sequence). This CDR3 is CASSLGTGIQPQHF. As DNA, the CDR3 is TGTGCCAGCAGTCTCGGGACAGGGATTCAGCCCCAGCATTTT.

V is TRBV6-5 and J is TRBJ2-5, with 10 bases that match TRBD1. This CDR3 region has 14 residues. Germline V gene data show CDR1 as MNHEY and CDR2 as SVGAGI. J was trimmed by 5 bases and V by 6 bases; bases with no gene match: 6. The DNA of the CDR3 is TGTGCCAGCAGAAGACAGGGGGCGGAGGAGACCCAGTACTTC. Residues: CASRRQGAEETQYF.

This rearrangement joins TRBV7-3 to TRBJ1-2; possibly TRBD1 for D (6 bases). V lost 0 bases and J 6 bases, leaving 20 bases between the germline ends. CDR1 is SGHTA and CDR2 is FQGTGA in the germline V gene. The CDR3 has 17 amino acids. The CDR3 spells CASSLTPGGDSKDGYTF. CDR3 in DNA: TGTGCCAGCAGCTTAACGCCGGGGGGCGATTCTAAGGATGGCTACACCTTC.

As DNA, the CDR3 is TGCAGCGTTGAGAGACAGGGATTCTATGGCTACACCTTC. This sequence encodes CSVERQGFYGYTF. The chain uses TRBV29-1 and TRBJ1-2; 7 bases line up with TRBD1. The V gene's germline CDR1 is SQVTM and CDR2 ANQGSEA. The CDR3 consists of 13 residues. With 3 bases clipped from V and 4 bases from J, the junction kept 5 bases outside the gene matches.